This record concerns one TCR beta chain sequence. It was CD45RO-negative cells, positively selected for CCR7, that made up naive CD8 cells, with terminally differentiated effector memory CD45RA+ cells excluded. This sample is part of a study of shared clonotypes between healthy human individuals. The protocol was immunoSEQ multiplex PCR, while the TCRdb copy is restricted to in-frame clones and leaves out a portion. This repertoire shows under 850,000 clones, 80% to 95% found once; its top ten account for 24%. CDR1 and CDR2 (germline): MNHEY, SMNVEV (reference sequence). This CDR3 has 13 residues. V lost 2 bases to trimming and J lost 7 bases; unmatched junction nucleotides: 3.

This TCR was sampled from a young man in good health. The chain carries TRBV27 and TRBJ1-1; 8 nucleotides match TRBD1. Material for sequencing was naive CD8+ T cells sorted from blood. The CDR3 protein is CASSLTGGNEAFF. CDR3 nucleotides: TGTGCCAGCAGTTTAACAGGGGGTAATGAAGCTTTCTTT.